This T cell receptor (beta chain) was captured in a study of blood T cell repertoires in COVID-19. Authors' analysis steps: For nucleated cells, counts were estimated from reference gene primer amplification. The method was immunoSEQ multiplex PCR; TCRdb's version includes in-frame clones alone and lacks a portion of them. That table is the source of V, J and clone size, and D and trimming were worked out from the DNA. The table has 140,000 to 150,000 clones, about nine tenths seen once; the top ten hold approximately 4.3%. Participant ages covered about 18 to 95 years across 20 to 25 US areas. Each participant's cohort was designated according to participant-reported clinical history. Before being deemed recovered, Cohort 3 donors had two negative PCRs, clearance, or symptom resolution. The V end lost 4 bases, the J end lost 10 bases, and 14 bases lay between the germline ends. This CDR3 contains 13 residues. Germline CDR1 is SGHVS and CDR2 is FQNEAQ.

The chain has TRBV7-8 and TRBJ1-5; perhaps TRBD1 as D (6 bases). The TCR sequence derives from a man between 45 and 60 years old who had recovered from COVID-19. The specimen was PBMCs or T cells enriched from blood (not recorded which). CDR3 DNA: TGTGCCAGCAGCTGGACAGACCTAAGTCCCCAGCATTTT. It codes for CASSWTDLSPQHF. Variable domain in full (rest from reference TRBV7-8 and TRBJ1-5): GAGVSQSPRYKVAKRGQDVALRCDPISGHVSLFWYQQALGQGPEFLTYFQNEAQLDKSGLPSDRFFAERPEGSVSTLKIQRTQQEDSAVYLCASSWTDLSPQHFGDGTRLSIL.